This T cell receptor beta chain was observed in a study of blood T cell repertoires in COVID-19. Looking at the study overall: COVID-19 samples from acute and convalescent phases originated in the United States, Italy and Spain. T cells, B-cell-depleted T cells, or PBMCs provided the cDNA or gDNA that served as material.

This CDR3 has 15 amino acids. V trimming: 2 bases; J trimming: 7 bases; junction bases outside the gene matches: 9. The germline gives CDR1 SGHVS, CDR2 FQNEAQ. Participants reported their clinical history, and cohort assignment relied on those reports. Before they entered the study, exposed participants had met a COVID-19 case within 2 weeks. Here immunoSEQ multiplex PCR was the method, and the copy in TCRdb shows in-frame clones only, minus some. This table holds 180,000 or so clones, about 80% found once. Specimen: PBMCs or T cells enriched from blood (not recorded which). V and J are TRBV7-8 and TRBJ2-7; the match to TRBD1 covers 9 bases. The TCR comes from a man in his sixties who had been exposed to COVID-19. The chain's CDR3 is CASSLPGQGRLEQYF. DNA for the CDR3: TGTGCCAGCAGCTTACCTGGACAGGGGCGTCTGGAGCAGTACTTC.